Below, 10 T cell receptor beta chains from the same sample are listed, as sequenced in a study of blood T cell repertoires in COVID-19. The protocol was immunoSEQ multiplex PCR, while the TCRdb copy is restricted to in-frame clones and leaves out a portion. The top ten hold 3.7% of the sample, which has roughly 260,000 clones, over 80% seen once. The sample comprised peripheral blood. These receptors all come from a woman in her thirties or forties with acute or convalescent COVID-19.

V gene TRBV5-6 combines with J gene TRBJ1-5; D ambiguous. This CDR3 comprises 12 residues. Germline V CDR1 and CDR2: SGHDT, YYEEEE. The V end was cut by 2 bases, the J end by 5 bases, with 5 bases between. The CDR3 here is CASSFRDQPQHF. The DNA of the CDR3 is TGTGCCAGCAGCTTCCGGGATCAGCCCCAGCATTTT.

This chain uses TRBV6-5 with TRBJ2-3; D is unresolved. The CDR3 has 11 amino acids. CDR1 and CDR2 (germline): MNHEY, SVGAGI. Trimming stripped 5 bases from V and 5 bases from J, with 5 bases between. DNA of the CDR3: TGTGCCAGCAGTAAACAAGATACGCAGTATTTT. Its translation: CASSKQDTQYF.

The chain joins TRBV7-6 to TRBJ2-3, with 12 bases identical to TRBD2. CDR1 SGHVS and CDR2 FNYEAQ come from the germline V gene. V was pared by 1 base and J by 5 bases, with 1 base of the junction left unmatched. The CDR3 is made up of 15 amino acids. CDR3: CASSLGLAGEDTQYF. The CDR3 DNA reads TGTGCCAGCAGCTTAGGACTAGCGGGGGAAGATACGCAGTATTTT. Variable domain in full (rest from reference TRBV7-6 and TRBJ2-3): GAGVSQSPRYKVTKRGQDVALRCDPISGHVSLYWYRQALGQGPEFLTYFNYEAQQDKSGLPNDRFSAERPEGSISTLTIQRTEQRDSAMYRCASSLGLAGEDTQYFGPGTRLTVL.

The chain employs TRBV5-6 and TRBJ2-3; 14 bases are a match to TRBD2. With 4 bases clipped from V and 2 bases from J, the junction kept 6 bases outside the gene matches. CDR1 is SGHDT and CDR2 is YYEEEE in the germline V gene. The CDR3 runs to 17 residues. CDR3 in amino acids: CASSPGLAGGITDTQYF. The CDR3 nucleotides read TGTGCCAGCAGCCCAGGACTAGCGGGGGGCATCACAGATACGCAGTATTTT.

The chain is built from TRBV21-1 and TRBJ1-2; the table assigns TRBD1, which was not confirmed against the DNA. TRBV21-1 represents a pseudogene. The CDR3 loop spans 15 amino acids. The CDR3 DNA follows: TGTGCCGACAGGGACAGGTCCTTTATTAACTATGGCTACACCTTC. The encoded protein is CADRDRSFINYGYTF.

The rearrangement joins TRBV5-1 to TRBJ1-2, with 9 bases lining up with TRBD1. J lost 4 bases, V lost 0 bases, and 4 bases had no gene match. From germline, CDR1 is SGHRS and CDR2 YFSETQ. This CDR3 is built from 15 residues. As DNA, the CDR3 is TGCGCCAGCAGCTTGGCGGGACAGGGCGGCTATGGCTACACCTTC. Its protein is CASSLAGQGGYGYTF.

The rearrangement joins TRBV19 to TRBJ2-3, with 9 bases that match TRBD2. CDR3 size: 17 residues. The germline V gene encodes CDR1 LNHDA and CDR2 SQIVND (reference sequence). Trimming took 3 bases from V and 2 from J; bases not matched to a gene: 9. The CDR3 loop is CASSITASGAYTDTQYF. The CDR3 bases are TGTGCCAGTAGTATCACGGCTAGCGGGGCGTACACAGATACGCAGTATTTT.

V and J are TRBV7-9 and TRBJ1-1; weak D call: TRBD1 (6 bases). Trimming stripped 7 bases from V and 5 bases from J, with 20 bases between. CDR1 and CDR2 from the germline V gene are SEHNR and FQNEAQ (reference sequence). The CDR3 totals 15 residues. The CDR3 bases are TGTGCCAGCACCACCCCGTACGGGGGGCCGACTGAAGCTTTCTTT. The encoded protein is CASTTPYGGPTEAFF.

The rearrangement joins TRBV7-7 to TRBJ1-4; the D is unclear. V lost 8 bases and J 3 bases, leaving 13 bases between the germline ends. Germline lookup yields CDR1 SSHAT and CDR2 FNYEAQ (reference sequence). This CDR3 is built from 14 residues. CDR3 residues: CASRTEDSNEKLFF. CDR3 DNA sequence: TGTGCCAGCCGAACGGAGGATTCTAATGAAAAACTGTTTTTT.

The chain links TRBV5-1 to TRBJ1-3; 10 nucleotides align to TRBD1. Trimming took 3 bases from V and 3 from J; bases not matched to a gene: 3. The germline gives CDR1 SGHRS, CDR2 YFSETQ. The CDR3 is made up of 15 amino acids. The CDR3 region is CASSSTGGGGNTIYF. The DNA of the CDR3 is TGCGCCAGCAGCTCGACAGGGGGCGGTGGAAACACCATATATTTT.